This section outlines one TCR beta chain sequence together with its context. Each gene name is a mouse one. The CDR3 extends 1 residue past the end of the read, so its final part is completed from the germline J gene. This record belongs to a study of tissue T cells after allogeneic stem cell transplantation. Sequencing was performed with immunoSEQ multiplex PCR; in TCRdb, only in-frame clones are kept and a portion is missing. In the table there are some 10,000 clones, around two fifths of which are singletons. Germline-derived CDR1 and CDR2 are NSHNY and SYGAGN. Trimming removed 7 bases from V and 1 base from J, with 11 bases in between. This CDR3 comprises 14 residues. Time point noted: mouse harvest day 7 after allogeneic transplant. The graft held 10^6 splenic CD5+ T cells and 10^7 T-cell-depleted bone marrow cells.

The TCR originated in a female BALB/c mouse given C57BL/6 T cells with graft-versus-host disease after an allogeneic hematopoietic cell transplant. The chain couples TRBV13-1 to TRBJ1-4; D is possibly TRBD1 (6 bases). Sequences were obtained from skin. CDR3 sequence reads: CASRGHPSNERLFF. The part of the CDR3 DNA that was read is TGTGCCAGCCGGGGACACCCTTCCAACGAAAGATTATTT.